The sequence of this T cell receptor (beta chain) was determined in a study of radiation and T cells in renal cell carcinoma (dated by TCRdb to 2020 to 2022). Regarding the complete study: Samples came from a clinical trial, in which primary renal cell carcinomas received 15 Gy stereotactic body radiation therapy followed by nephrectomy 4 weeks later. In total, almost 55 samples, comprising around 25 tumors and 27 peripheral blood samples, were subjected to TCR beta sequencing. In the approximately 53 samples combined, some 4,000,000 unique CDR3 nucleotide sequences were found, encoding approximately 2,800,000 unique CDR3 amino acid sequences. The research as a whole found: The single-armed trial design could not address effects of radiation dose or scheduling on the TCR repertoire. Because pretreatment tumor biopsies were not available, the study could not determine whether clonotypes were already present within the tumor at baseline. In blood, the top tumor clonotypes increased from baseline to 2 weeks after radiation and then shrank by 4 weeks, which suggests a temporary expansion of tumor-resident clones. Blood repertoire dynamics were not followed beyond 4 weeks after treatment.

The sample's time point label, decoded: blood 2 weeks post-SBRT. The treatment or condition label, read with the paper, signifies: 15 Gy SBRT to primary tumor, nephrectomy 4 weeks later. Serial peripheral blood from radiation-treated patients was sampled at baseline, 2 weeks and 4 weeks after SBRT to track tumor-enriched clonotypes. All patients had renal cell carcinoma with clear cell pathology. Genomic DNA for TCR sequencing was prepared using the QIAamp DNA Blood Mini Kit (Qiagen). The analyses included only samples that passed all quality control checks. Concerning this clone itself: The target of this receptor is not known. No quality values exist for individual bases; no much larger clone is one base distant.

V lost 6 bases and J lost 9 bases, and the count of bases not matched to a germline gene is 23. The CDR3 has 17 amino acids, counting the end cysteine and phenylalanine. Here the CDR3 DNA is all that survives: 51 bases in frame from base 1. CDR1 and CDR2 (MDHEN, SYDVKM) derive from the germline V gene. TCR beta libraries were generated from genomic DNA with the immunoSEQ kit, following the manufacturer's recommendations. To prepare the libraries, a first multiplex PCR with proprietary primers was run, followed by a second PCR that added unique barcodes, and a bead cleanup was done after each round. Each sample batch included a kit-provided positive control reaction and a negative control reaction. The final libraries were assessed on an Agilent 4200 TapeStation D1000 ScreenTape, pooled by volume, and quantified by qPCR. Sequencing ran on an Illumina NextSeq500 with a MidOutput 150-cycle cartridge, using 156 Read1 and 15 Index1 cycles with kit custom primers. The pooled library was loaded at around 1 pM, and 20% PhiX control was spiked in. The source study handled its data this way. Vendor-processed data were analyzed in R, and a clonotype was defined as all T cells sharing the same CDR3 nucleotide sequence. For clone abundance analyses, frequencies were normalized to the 10,000 most abundant clones in each sample. Public T cell clones, which averaged fewer than five per sample, were excluded before analysis. Tumor-enriched and baseline blood-enriched clonotypes were defined by at least a 32-fold difference in abundance between compartments. Clonotypes expanded or contracted between blood time points were identified with a beta-binomial differential abundance model. The Baroni-Urbani and Buser coefficient was used to measure tumor-blood repertoire similarity, and groups were compared with two-tailed Wilcoxon tests in R. TCRdb provides this immuneACCESS table in a form limited to in-frame rearrangements. Some clones are lacking; in checked studies, under half of them reflect an unresolved V gene, and why the rest are absent is not known. That table furnishes V, J and clone size, whereas the DNA furnished D and trimming. A total of about 120,000 clones appear in this sample, around 82% of them only once. The ten largest clonotypes hold 5.8% of the sample.

This specimen consisted of blood, obtained from a patient whose treatment included radiotherapy and nephrectomy. This chain joins TRBV28 to TRBJ2-7, with 7 bases in between that match TRBD1. The sequence was obtained from a man aged 50 to 60 with renal cell carcinoma. The CDR3 protein is CASSLTRQGGLGFGQYF. Here is the DNA: TGTGCCAGCAGCCTGACCCGACAGGGCGGGTTGGGGTTTGGGCAGTACTTC.